The T cell receptor beta chain described here comes from a study of shared clonotypes between healthy human individuals. Study-level points and caveats: The study found lower generation probabilities in non-shared clonotypes than in those shared by all four donors.

Turning to this clone: No antigen is known for it. Other nucleotide sequences from this sample produce the same CDR3.

The CDR3 extends over 13 amino acids. Trimming left V 1 base short and J 2 bases short, with 6 bases between. Germline V lookup: CDR1 SGHTA, CDR2 FQGNSA. Genomic DNA of each subset was evenly split across several immunoSEQ plates. Sequencing was performed with immunoSEQ multiplex PCR; in TCRdb, only in-frame clones are kept and a portion is missing. The sample records fewer than 1.6 million clones, approximately 98.5% being singletons. This TCR derives from a young man in good health. The chain employs TRBV7-2 and TRBJ2-7; D is unclear. Sequencing used naive CD4+ T cells sorted from blood. The subset is: CD45RA+ positively selected. The CDR3 sequence is CASSLGRPYEQYF. CDR3 DNA: TGTGCCAGCAGCTTAGGCAGGCCCTACGAGCAGTACTTC.